The entry that follows covers one T cell receptor (beta chain) sequence. The sample is drawn from a study of radiotherapy plus CTLA-4 blockade in lung cancer. Repertoires were generated with immunoSEQ multiplex PCR, while TCRdb's copy carries only in-frame clones and drops some. Here the sample spans about 120,000 clones, roughly 77% being singletons. Germline V gene sequence: CDR1 SGHVS, CDR2 FQNEAQ. Trimming removed 2 bases at V and 7 bases at J, with 20 bases between. This CDR3 has 17 residues. The chain joins TRBV7-8 to TRBJ1-4; D unresolved. The sequence derives from a human donor with non-small cell lung cancer that progressed on radiotherapy plus ipilimumab. Some clones in this sample may be carry-over from other donors' samples. The sequencing here drew on peripheral blood, taken from a patient treated with radiotherapy plus ipilimumab. The CDR3 nucleotides read TGTGCCAGCAGCTTATACAGCCTTACCCCGGGAGGTGAAAAACTGTTTTTT. It encodes CASSLYSLTPGGEKLFF.